This passage covers 14 T cell receptor beta chains from one sample sequenced in a study of T cell repertoires in cytomegalovirus infection. TCRdb used MiXCR to reprocess the reads, holding one entry per CDR3 protein. The data hold under 90,000 distinct CDR3 sequences, with around half observed a single time. Their specific antigens are unknown. Sequenced material: CD8+ T cells from cultured PBMCs, taken from culture after CMV antigen stimulation. These receptor sequences come from a human donor in good health (CMV status not recorded). Some clones in this sample may be carry-over from other donors' samples.

CDR3 sequence reads: CSALGQDYGYTF. CDR3 coding DNA: TGCAGTGCTCTTGGACAGGACTATGGCTACACCTTC. The gene calls are TRBV20-1 and TRBJ1-2; the match to TRBD1 covers 7 bases. The CDR3 has 12 amino acids. Per germline, CDR1 DFQATT and CDR2 SNEGSKA (reference sequence). J gave up 3 bases and V 5 bases, and 3 bases lay outside the gene matches.

For the CDR3, the DNA is TGTGCCAGCAGCGTAGCTCAGAGAGGGGGTGGGGATACGCAGTATTTT. This translates into CASSVAQRGGGDTQYF. J is TRBJ2-3 and V is TRBV9; TRBD1 is a possible D gene (6 bases). Germline V gene lookup returns CDR1 SGDLS and CDR2 YYNGEE. Trimming shortened V by 0 bases and J by 6 bases, and 17 bases separated the two germline ends. The length of the CDR3 is 16 residues.

The chain links TRBV4-1 to TRBJ2-7; D might be TRBD1 (6 bases). Germline V gene sequence: CDR1 MGHRA, CDR2 YSYEKL. The V end lost 3 bases, the J end lost 0 bases, and 15 bases lay between the germline ends. The CDR3 runs 16 residues. The CDR3 sequence: CASSQSQRGNSYEQYF. DNA of the CDR3: TGCGCCAGCAGCCAGTCCCAGAGGGGGAACTCCTACGAGCAGTACTTC.

V gene TRBV7-2 combines with J gene TRBJ1-1; 7 bases agree with TRBD1. Germline lookup yields CDR1 SGHTA and CDR2 FQGNSA. V lost 6 bases and J lost 9; bases outside the gene matches: 7. This CDR3 region has 12 residues. The CDR3 protein is CASSTGTVQAFF. The CDR3 DNA reads TGTGCCAGCAGTACCGGGACAGTACAAGCTTTCTTT.

A few counts support this clonotype. The V gene is TRBV28, the J gene TRBJ2-5; a possible D gene is TRBD1 (6 bases). The germline V gene has CDR1 MDHEN and CDR2 SYDVKM. CDR3 length equals 14 residues. V gave up 6 bases and J gave up 0 bases, with 11 bases separating them. The CDR3 nucleotides read TGTGCCAGCAGCGGAAGGACAGACCAAGAGACCCAGTACTTC. Encoded protein: CASSGRTDQETQYF.

The gene calls are TRBV18 and TRBJ2-1; 10 bases line up with TRBD2. Per the germline V gene, CDR1 is KGHSH and CDR2 is LQKENI. The V and J ends lost 2 bases and 4 bases, in that order; junction bases with no gene match: 2. The CDR3 is made up of 15 amino acids. The CDR3 sequence: CASSPETSGYNEQFF. CDR3 nucleotides: TGTGCCAGCTCACCAGAGACTAGCGGGTACAATGAGCAGTTCTTC.

This chain uses TRBV12-3 or TRBV12-4 with TRBJ2-2; TRBD2 matches 10 bases. V shed 6 bases and J 2 bases; nucleotides not matched to a gene: 6. This CDR3 comprises 16 residues. This CDR3 reads CASRNSGGPNTGELFF. For the CDR3, the DNA is TGTGCCAGCAGAAATAGCGGGGGGCCTAACACCGGGGAGCTGTTTTTT.

The V gene is TRBV6-1, the J gene TRBJ2-5; 10 positions agree with TRBD1. CDR3 length equals 16 residues. The germline V gene has CDR1 MNHNS and CDR2 SASEGT. V lost 1 base, J lost 4 bases, and 6 bases stayed unmatched. CDR3 DNA: TGTGCCAGCAGTGAAGGTGACAGGGGGCTTCGAGAGACCCAGTACTTC. It is translated as CASSEGDRGLRETQYF.

The chain recombines TRBV7-6 with TRBJ2-7; 10 bases map to TRBD1. V lost 1 base, J lost 2 bases, and 2 bases stayed unmatched. CDR1 is SGHVS, CDR2 FNYEAQ, per germline. The CDR3 is made up of 15 amino acids. The CDR3 bases are TGTGCCAGCAGCTTAGGGACAGGGGGTACCTACGAGCAGTACTTC. The encoded protein is CASSLGTGGTYEQYF.

This clonotype was seen only a few times. V and J are TRBV6-5 and TRBJ2-2, with 8 positions matching TRBD1. This CDR3 is 17 amino acids long. Germline lookup yields CDR1 MNHEY and CDR2 SVGAGI. V shed 2 bases, J shed 0 bases, and the junction held 5 bases outside the gene matches. The CDR3 here is CASSYPRQGSNTGELFF. The CDR3 region has the DNA TGTGCCAGCAGTTACCCGAGACAGGGGTCGAACACCGGGGAGCTGTTTTTT.

The chain recombines TRBV4-1 with TRBJ1-5; no definite D call. V lost 1 base and J 7 bases, leaving 8 bases between the germline ends. From germline, CDR1 is MGHRA and CDR2 YSYEKL. The length of the CDR3 is 13 residues. CDR3 region: CASSQGLSQPQHF. CDR3 nucleotide sequence: TGCGCCAGCAGCCAAGGGCTGTCGCAGCCCCAGCATTTT.

This clonotype was picked up a small number of times. The chain links TRBV20-1 to TRBJ2-5, with 9 positions matching TRBD1. The CDR3 is 16 amino acids. The V gene's germline CDR1 is DFQATT and CDR2 SNEGSKA (reference sequence). V dropped 0 bases and J dropped 3; count of bases not matched to a gene: 8. The CDR3 sequence is CSARDWGQGTEETQYF. CDR3 coding DNA: TGCAGTGCTAGAGATTGGGGACAGGGAACGGAAGAGACCCAGTACTTC.

The V gene is TRBV7-6, the J gene TRBJ2-7, with 11 bases identical to TRBD2. The CDR3 runs 15 residues. After removal of 4 bases from V and 2 bases from J, the junction contained 4 bases not matched to a gene. Germline V CDR1 and CDR2: SGHVS, FNYEAQ. CDR3 in amino acids: CASSSLAGGPYEQYF. Written as DNA, the CDR3 is TGTGCCAGCAGCTCCCTAGCGGGGGGTCCCTACGAGCAGTACTTC.

This clonotype showed up just a few times. This rearrangement joins TRBV7-2 to TRBJ2-5; 8 bases match TRBD1. Germline values: CDR1 SGHTA, CDR2 FQGNSA. CDR3 length equals 15 residues. J lost 5 bases, V lost 4 bases, and 9 bases had no gene match. CDR3 DNA sequence: TGTGCCAGCAGCTCTCCTCACAGGGGGTCCGAGACCCAGTACTTC. Translating it yields CASSSPHRGSETQYF.